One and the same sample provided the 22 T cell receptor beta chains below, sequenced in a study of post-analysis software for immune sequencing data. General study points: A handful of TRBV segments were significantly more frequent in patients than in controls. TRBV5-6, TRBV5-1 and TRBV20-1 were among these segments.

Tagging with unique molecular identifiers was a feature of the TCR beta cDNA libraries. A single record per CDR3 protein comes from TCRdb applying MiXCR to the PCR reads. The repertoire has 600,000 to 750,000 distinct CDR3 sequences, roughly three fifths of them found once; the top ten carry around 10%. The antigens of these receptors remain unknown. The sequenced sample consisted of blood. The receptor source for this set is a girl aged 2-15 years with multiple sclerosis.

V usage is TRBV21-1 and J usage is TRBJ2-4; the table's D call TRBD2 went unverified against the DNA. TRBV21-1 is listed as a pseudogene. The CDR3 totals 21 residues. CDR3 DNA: TGTGCCAGCAGCACATGGCTAGCGGGGGGGCCTTCTCCCGCTGCCAAAAACATTCAGTACTTC. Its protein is CASSTWLAGGPSPAAKNIQYF.

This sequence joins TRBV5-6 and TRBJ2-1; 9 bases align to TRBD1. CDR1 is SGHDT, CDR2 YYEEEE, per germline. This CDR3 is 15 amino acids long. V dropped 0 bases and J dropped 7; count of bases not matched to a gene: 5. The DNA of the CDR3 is TGTGCCAGCAGCTTGGGGGACAGGGTAAGGAATGAGCAGTTCTTC. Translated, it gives CASSLGDRVRNEQFF.

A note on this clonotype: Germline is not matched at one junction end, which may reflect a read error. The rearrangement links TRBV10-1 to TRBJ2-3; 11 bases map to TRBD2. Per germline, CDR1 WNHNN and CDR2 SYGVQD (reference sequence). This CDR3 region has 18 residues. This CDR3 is CANSDMGLAATSTDTQYF. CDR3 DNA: TGCGCCAACAGTGACATGGGACTAGCGGCCACTAGCACAGATACGCAGTATTTT.

DNA for the CDR3: TGTGCCAGCAGTTTGAACAGGGGATTCAATCAGCCCCAGCATTTT. It translates to CASSLNRGFNQPQHF. This chain links TRBV12-3 or TRBV12-4 with TRBJ1-5; 7 bases align to TRBD1. The CDR3 contains 15 residues. The V and J ends lost 3 bases and 3 bases, in that order; junction bases with no gene match: 5.

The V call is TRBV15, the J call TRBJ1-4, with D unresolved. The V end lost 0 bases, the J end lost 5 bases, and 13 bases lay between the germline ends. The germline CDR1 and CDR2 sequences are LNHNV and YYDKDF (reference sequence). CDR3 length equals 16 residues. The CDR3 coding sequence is TGTGCCACCAGCAGAGATCCAGAACAGAAGAATGAAAAACTGTTTTTT. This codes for CATSRDPEQKNEKLFF.

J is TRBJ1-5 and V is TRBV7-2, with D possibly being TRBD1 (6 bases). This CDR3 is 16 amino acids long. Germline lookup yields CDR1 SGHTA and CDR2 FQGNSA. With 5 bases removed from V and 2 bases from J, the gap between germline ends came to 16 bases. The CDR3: CASSQAQQGGNQPQHF. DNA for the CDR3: TGTGCCAGCAGCCAAGCACAACAGGGAGGCAATCAGCCCCAGCATTTT.

Here the CDR3 reads CSAMWAHNEQFF. The CDR3 DNA is TGCAGTGCTATGTGGGCCCACAATGAGCAGTTCTTC. The J gene is TRBJ2-1, the V gene TRBV20-1; D gene uncertain. V lost 4 bases, J lost 5 bases, and 9 bases lay in between. Germline CDR1 is DFQATT and CDR2 is SNEGSKA (reference sequence). CDR3 length: 12 residues.

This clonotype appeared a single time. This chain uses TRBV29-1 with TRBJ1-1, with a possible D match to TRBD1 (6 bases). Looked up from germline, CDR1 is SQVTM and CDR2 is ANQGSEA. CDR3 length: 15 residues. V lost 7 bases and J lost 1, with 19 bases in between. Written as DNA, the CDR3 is TGCAGCGGGACCCCTTTGACAGGCCCGAACACTGAAGCTTTCTTT. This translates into CSGTPLTGPNTEAFF. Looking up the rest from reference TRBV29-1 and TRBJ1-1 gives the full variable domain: SAVISQKPSRDICQRGTSLTIQCQVDSQVTMMFWYRQQPGQSLTLIATANQGSEATYESGFVIDKFPISRPNLTFSTLTVSNMSPEDSSIYLCSGTPLTGPNTEAFFGQGTRLTVV.

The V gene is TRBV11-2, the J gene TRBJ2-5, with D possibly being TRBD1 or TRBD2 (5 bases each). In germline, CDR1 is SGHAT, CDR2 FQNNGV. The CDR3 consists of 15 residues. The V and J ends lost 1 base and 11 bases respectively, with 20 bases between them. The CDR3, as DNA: TGTGCCAGCAGCTTAGCTAGTTGGGAGCAATGGGGGCAGTACTTC. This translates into CASSLASWEQWGQYF. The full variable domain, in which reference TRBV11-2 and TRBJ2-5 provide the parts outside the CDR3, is EAGVAQSPRYKIIEKRQSVAFWCNPISGHATLYWYQQILGQGPKLLIQFQNNGVVDDSQLPKDRFSAERLKGVDSTLKIQPAKLEDSAVYLCASSLASWEQWGQYFGPGTRLLVL.

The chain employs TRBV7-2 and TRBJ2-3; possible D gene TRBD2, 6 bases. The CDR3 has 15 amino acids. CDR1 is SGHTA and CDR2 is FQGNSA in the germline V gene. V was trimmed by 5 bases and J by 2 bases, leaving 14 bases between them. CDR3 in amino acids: CASSPGTYLTDTQYF. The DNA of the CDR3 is TGTGCCAGCAGCCCCGGGACTTACCTCACAGATACGCAGTATTTT. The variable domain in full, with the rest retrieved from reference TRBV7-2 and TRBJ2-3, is GAGVSQSPSNKVTEKGKDVELRCDPISGHTALYWYRQSLGQGLEFLIYFQGNSAPDKSGLPSDRFSAERTGGSVSTLTIQRTQQEDSAVYLCASSPGTYLTDTQYFGPGTRLTVL.

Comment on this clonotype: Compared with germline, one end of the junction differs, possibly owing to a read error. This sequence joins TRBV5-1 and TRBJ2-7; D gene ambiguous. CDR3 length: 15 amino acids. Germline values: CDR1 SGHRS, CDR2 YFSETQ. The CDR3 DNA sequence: TGCGCCAGCAGCTTGGGAGAGCCACAGACCTACGGGCAGTACTTC. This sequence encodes CASSLGEPQTYGQYF.

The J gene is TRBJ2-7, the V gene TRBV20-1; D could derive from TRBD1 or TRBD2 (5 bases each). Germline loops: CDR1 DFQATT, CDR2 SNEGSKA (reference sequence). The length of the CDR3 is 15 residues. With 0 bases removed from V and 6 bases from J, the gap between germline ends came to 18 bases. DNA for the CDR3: TGCAGTGCTAGAGATCTCGGGACCGTAGCGATCGAGCAGTACTTC. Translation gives CSARDLGTVAIEQYF.

The chain's CDR3 is CSVYTGNGYTF. Here the CDR3 DNA reads TGCAGCGTTTATACAGGGAATGGCTACACCTTC. This chain uses TRBV29-1 with TRBJ1-2; weak D call: TRBD1 (6 bases). This CDR3 region has 11 residues. Germline values: CDR1 SQVTM, CDR2 ANQGSEA. V gave up 5 bases and J gave up 6 bases, with 10 bases separating them.

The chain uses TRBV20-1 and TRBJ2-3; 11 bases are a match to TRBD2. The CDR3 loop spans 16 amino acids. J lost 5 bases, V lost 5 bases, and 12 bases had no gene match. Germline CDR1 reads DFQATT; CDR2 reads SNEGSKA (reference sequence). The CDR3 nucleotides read TGCAGTGCTCCAATGGGGCTAGCGGGAGGAGGAGATACGCAGTATTTT. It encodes CSAPMGLAGGGDTQYF.

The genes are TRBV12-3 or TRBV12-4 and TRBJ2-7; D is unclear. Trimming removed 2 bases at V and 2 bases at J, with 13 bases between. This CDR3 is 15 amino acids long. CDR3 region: CASSLRSGPAYEQYF. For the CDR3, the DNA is TGTGCCAGCAGTTTAAGGTCAGGACCTGCCTACGAGCAGTACTTC.

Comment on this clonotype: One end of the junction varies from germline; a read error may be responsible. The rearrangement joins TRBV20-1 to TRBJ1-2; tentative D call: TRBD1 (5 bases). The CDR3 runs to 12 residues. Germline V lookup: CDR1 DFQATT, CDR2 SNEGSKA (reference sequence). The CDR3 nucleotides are TGCAGTGCTTCAGACAGAACTTATGGCTGCACCTTC. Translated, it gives CSASDRTYGCTF.

This CDR3 reads CASSPRGGQGYNEQFF. Here the CDR3 DNA reads TGTGCCAGCTCACCCCGAGGGGGACAGGGGTATAATGAGCAGTTCTTC. The V gene is TRBV18, the J gene TRBJ2-1; 10 positions agree with TRBD1. The CDR3 totals 16 residues. V shed 3 bases, J shed 7 bases, and the junction held 9 bases outside the gene matches. Germline V gene data show CDR1 as KGHSH and CDR2 as LQKENI.

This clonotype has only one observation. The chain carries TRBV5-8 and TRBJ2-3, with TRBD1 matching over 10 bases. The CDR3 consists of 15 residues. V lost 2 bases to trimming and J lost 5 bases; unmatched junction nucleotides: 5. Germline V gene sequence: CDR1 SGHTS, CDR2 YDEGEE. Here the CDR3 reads CASSLRQGAEDTQYF. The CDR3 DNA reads TGTGCCAGCAGCTTAAGACAGGGGGCGGAAGATACGCAGTATTTT.

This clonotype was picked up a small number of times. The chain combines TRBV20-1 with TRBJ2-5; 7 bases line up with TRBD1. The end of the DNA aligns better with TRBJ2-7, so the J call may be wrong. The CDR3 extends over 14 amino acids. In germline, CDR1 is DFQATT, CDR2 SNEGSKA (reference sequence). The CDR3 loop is CSAQSGTETYEQYF. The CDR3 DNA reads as TGCAGTGCCCAGTCCGGGACAGAGACCTACGAGCAGTACTTC.

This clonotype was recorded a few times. The CDR3 DNA sequence: TGTGCCAGCAGCTTAATGGGGAACAGGGGTGGTTACAATGAGCAGTTCTTC. Protein sequence: CASSLMGNRGGYNEQFF. The V call is TRBV7-9, the J call TRBJ2-1; 7 bases match TRBD1. In germline, CDR1 is SEHNR, CDR2 FQNEAQ (reference sequence). The CDR3 is 17 amino acids. Germline trimming cut 2 bases from V and 4 bases from J; bases unmatched to any gene: 11.

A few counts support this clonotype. CDR3 coding DNA: TGTGCCAGCAGCCAATCGATGGCTAGCAGTATCGACAATGAGCAGTTCTTC. Protein product: CASSQSMASSIDNEQFF. This chain connects TRBV16 to TRBJ2-1; D is possibly TRBD2 (5 bases). The CDR3 length is 17 residues. V was pared by 0 bases and J by 5 bases, with 17 bases between. Germline assignment: CDR1 KGHSY and CDR2 FQNENV.

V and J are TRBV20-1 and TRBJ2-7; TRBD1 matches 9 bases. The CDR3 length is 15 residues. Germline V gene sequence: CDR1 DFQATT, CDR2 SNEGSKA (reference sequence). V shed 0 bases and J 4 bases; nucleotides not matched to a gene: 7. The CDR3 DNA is TGCAGTGCTAGAGATCCCAAGGGACAGGGATACGAGCAGTACTTC. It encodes CSARDPKGQGYEQYF.